Listed here are 3 T cell receptor beta chains from one sample, sequenced in a study of breast tumors, draining lymph nodes, adjacent tissues. MiXCR, applied by TCRdb to the multiplex PCR reads, yields one record per CDR3 protein. Found here are roughly 70,000 distinct CDR3 sequences, around two fifths of them singletons; the top ten hold about 8.4%. Sequencing was performed on breast tumor tissue. The receptors here all came from a female donor with breast cancer. Some clones in this sample may be carry-over from other donors' samples.

In this sample, this clonotype turned up many times. The rearrangement joins TRBV20-1 to TRBJ1-5; unclear D gene. V was trimmed by 0 bases and J by 2 bases, leaving 14 bases between them. Germline CDR1 reads DFQATT; CDR2 reads SNEGSKA (reference sequence). The CDR3 sequence is 16 residues long. CDR3 amino acids: CSARDGRKGRNQPQHF. CDR3 sequence (DNA): TGCAGTGCTAGAGATGGCCGTAAAGGGCGCAATCAGCCCCAGCATTTT.

This clonotype was detected ten times or more. The V gene is TRBV29-1, the J gene TRBJ1-2; D is unresolved. The CDR3 sequence is 12 residues long. V lost 4 bases, J lost 8 bases, and 14 bases lay in between. The germline V gene encodes CDR1 SQVTM and CDR2 ANQGSEA. The CDR3 sequence: CSVGEGLGGYTF. As DNA, the CDR3 is TGCAGCGTTGGGGAGGGATTGGGAGGCTACACCTTC.

This clonotype showed up just a few times. The rearrangement links TRBV6-6 to TRBJ1-1; D gene ambiguous. CDR1 and CDR2 (germline): MNHNY, SVGAGI (reference sequence). V was clipped by 8 bases and J by 1 base, with 8 bases between them. This CDR3 is built from 12 residues. This CDR3 is CASVEWNTEAFF. The CDR3 region has the DNA TGTGCCAGCGTAGAATGGAACACTGAAGCTTTCTTT.